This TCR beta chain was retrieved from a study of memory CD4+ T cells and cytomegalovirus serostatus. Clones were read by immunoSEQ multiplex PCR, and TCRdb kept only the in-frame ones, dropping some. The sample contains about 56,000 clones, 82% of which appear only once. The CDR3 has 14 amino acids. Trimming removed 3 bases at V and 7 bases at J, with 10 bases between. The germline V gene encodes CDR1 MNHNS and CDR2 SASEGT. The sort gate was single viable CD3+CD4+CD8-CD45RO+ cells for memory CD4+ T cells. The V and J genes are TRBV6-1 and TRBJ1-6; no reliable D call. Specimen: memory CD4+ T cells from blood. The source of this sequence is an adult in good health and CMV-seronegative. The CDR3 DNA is TGTGCCAGCAGTGACGGACGGAGCAATTCACCCCTCCACTTT. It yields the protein CASSDGRSNSPLHF.